This T cell receptor (beta chain) came from a study of hypomethylating agent response in myelodysplastic syndrome (dated by TCRdb to the early 2020s). For the study in its entirety: The hypomethylating agent given was azacitidine in about 70% of the 11 patients and decitabine in 3 of 11 patients. TET2 mutation was identified most frequently, being present in 5 of 11 patients. Response was defined as complete response or hematologic improvement, and any patient who met neither criterion was considered a non-responder. Patients had a mean age of roughly 72 +/- 6.3 years, and a diploid cytogenetic profile was the most common. Six or seven patients had a response of complete response or hematologic improvement, and roughly five patients did not respond. Among the myelodysplastic syndrome patients in the cohort, several were male and 2 were female.

A note on this clone: Its antigen specificity is not known. No qualities accompany the bases; no much larger clone lies one base away.

General findings and caveats noted by the study authors: Only about twelve patients were analyzed, so the cohort was small. Responders more often showed novel clonotypes emerging, while non-responders displayed more contracted clonotypes after treatment. The shared GLIPH2 clusters might recognize novel MDS antigens, but this possibility was not confirmed and requires experimental validation. No significant change in richness, rarefaction diversity or clonality was detected after hypomethylating agent treatment, either across all patients or within response groups. Age matching of healthy control donors to MDS patients was not performed, and the MDS versus healthy comparison could have been impacted by this lack of age matching.

The library was obtained by the immunoSEQ multiplex PCR assay. Survey resolution was applied, with two replicates of about 200 ng each being run for a total of around 400 ng of DNA per sample. The hsTCRB kit detected rearranged TCRB sequences in genomic DNA using multiplex PCR primers targeting V and J genes. To amplify the CDR3 region, the first PCR ran for 31 cycles with the QIAGEN Multiplex PCR Kit. An 8-cycle second PCR added sample barcodes and Illumina adapters to each replicate. Pooled libraries were quantified using a QuantStudio 6 and the KAPA library quantification kit. Roughly 15 pM of pooled libraries was sequenced on an Illumina MiSeq using 156-cycle single-end reads and a 15-cycle index read. From the authors' description of their analysis: Of about 160,000 unique clonotypes, 1.5% to 2% were flagged by VDJdb annotation as previously reported viral-epitope-specific. The immunoSEQ Data Assistant and immunoSEQ Analyzer converted raw reads into normalized, annotated TCRB repertoires. Clonotypes were analyzed with the immunarch R package version 0.6.5 and BioAnalyzer. Before richness was estimated, every repertoire was downsampled to the clone count of the smallest repertoire. Clonotypes were classified as expanded, contracted or novel by Fisher's exact tests, with novel defined as zero frequency before treatment. Significantly changed CDR3 beta sequences were clustered with GLIPH2 using simulation_depth=1000 and kmer_min_depth=3, and CDR3s shorter than five residues were excluded. In TCRdb, the immuneACCESS table is reduced to in-frame sequences with V and J assigned. These tables do not hold every clone; where another copy was compared, an unresolved V gene accounts for under half, and the others remain unexplained. That table furnishes V, J and clone size, whereas the DNA furnished D and trimming. The sample yields several thousand clones; roughly 78% were counted once. Approximately 30% of the sample is held by the ten biggest clonotypes.

Germline trimming: 5 bases from V, 5 bases from J; junction bases outside gene matches: 6. According to the germline V gene (reference sequence), CDR1 reads LNHDA and CDR2 reads SQIVND. The CDR3 numbers 14 residues from cysteine through phenylalanine. The only DNA kept is the CDR3, 42 bases in frame from the first base. T-cell subsets were not sorted, so the analysis was performed on bulk bone marrow. Immunosequencing of the TCR beta CDR3 regions was performed on bone marrow from about a dozen myelodysplastic syndrome patients before and after hypomethylating agent therapy. Each patient contributed a baseline bone marrow plus two to three bone marrows at different post-treatment timepoints for longitudinal repertoire tracking. Whole bone marrow served as the source for genomic DNA extraction, with DNA quality checked using TapeStation, NanoDrop OneC and PicoGreen assays.

Source: bone marrow, taken before or after starting hypomethylating agent treatment for myelodysplastic syndrome (not recorded which). The sequence was collected from a human donor with myelodysplastic syndrome. The chain employs TRBV19 and TRBJ2-5, with TRBD1 matching 9 junction bases. The bases are TGTGCCAGTAGTCGGACAGGGGATAAGGAGACCCAGTACTTC. This gives the protein CASSRTGDKETQYF. Beyond the CDR3, the reference TRBV19 and TRBJ2-5 genes provide the residues; the full variable domain reads: DGGITQSPKYLFRKEGQNVTLSCEQNLNHDAMYWYRQDPGQGLRLIYYSQIVNDFQKGDIAEGYSVSREKKESFPLTVTSAQKNPTAFYLCASSRTGDKETQYFGPGTRLLVL.